This TCR beta chain comes out of a study of human T cells and chemical hapten exposure. Study summary: Upper inner arm skin measuring around 2 cm by around 2 cm received 2% DPC for sensitization. Small differences in pooled library volume mainly drove the variation in TCR yields per sample.

Stated time point: patch test 2, 6 weeks after DPC sensitization. Treatment reported: therapeutic diphenylcyclopropenone sensitization with weekly scalp DPC. Study findings and constraints: DPC sensitization did not alter TCRs above 1 in 1000 frequency. The immune response of these alopecia patients might not match healthy individuals'.

This clonotype has more than one count but fewer than ten. What it recognizes is unknown. One end of the junction varies from germline; a read error may be responsible. Looked up from germline, CDR1 is SEHNR and CDR2 is FQNEAQ (reference sequence). The CDR3 extends over 13 amino acids. TCRdb recomputed calls from the RACE reads with MiXCR, one row per CDR3 protein. Of about 140,000 distinct CDR3 sequences detected, about 10% appear once; the ten largest clones hold under 1.5%. Sequencing was performed on whole blood, taken in connection with sensitization to the hapten diphenylcyclopropenone (DPC). This receptor was identified in a woman in her forties or fifties with alopecia areata. Some clones in this sample may be carry-over from other donors' samples. The chain carries TRBV7-9 and TRBJ1-1; D gene uncertain. This CDR3 is CASSVAAGTEAFF. CDR3 coding DNA: TGTGCCAGCAGCGTAGCCGCCGGCACTGAAGCTTTCTTT. Supplemented by reference TRBV7-9 and TRBJ1-1, the full variable domain reads DTGVSQNPRHKITKRGQNVTFRCDPISEHNRLYWYRQTLGQGPEFLTYFQNEAQLEKSRLLSDRFSAERPKGSFSTLEIQRTEQGDSAMYLCASSVAAGTEAFFGQGTRLTVV.